This T cell receptor beta chain was identified in a study of radiotherapy plus CTLA-4 blockade in lung cancer. The CDR3 length is 15 residues. Germline CDR1 is SGHTA and CDR2 is FQGNSA. Trimming took off 1 base at V and 0 bases at J, with 10 bases between the two ends. Assay: immunoSEQ multiplex PCR; the TCRdb copy retains only in-frame clones and omits some. The profile shows 50,000 to 65,000 clones, roughly 83% of them singletons. This sequence originates from a human donor with non-small cell lung cancer who had a complete response to radiotherapy plus ipilimumab. This specimen was peripheral blood, taken from a patient treated with radiotherapy plus ipilimumab. The V and J genes are TRBV7-2 and TRBJ2-7; D may be TRBD2 (5 bases). CDR3 loop: CASSLGLGSSYEQYF. The CDR3 DNA sequence: TGTGCCAGCAGCTTAGGTTTAGGGAGCTCCTACGAGCAGTACTTC.